This T cell receptor (beta chain) was recovered during a study of cytomegalovirus exposure and HLA in healthy donors (dated by TCRdb to 2016 to 2017). Context from the whole study: In an earlier analysis of roughly 590 of the donors, 250 to 300 Gb of sequence data and 90 million to 120 million unique TCR beta sequences from 150 million to 200 million T cells were reported. The later analysis used no new phenotypic data to find candidate immune exposures, relying instead on TCR beta sequences and their occurrence across donors. A later analysis re-analyzed previously published TCR beta repertoires from approximately 700 donors and added high-resolution HLA genotyping to study TCR occurrence patterns. Both class I and class II loci were covered by HLA typing, at four-digit resolution. Across about 380 genotyped donors of the cohort, an average of about 220,000 unique TCR beta nucleotide sequences per donor were sequenced, and around 19% of those sequences were non-productive. Donor age, sex, ethnicity and CMV serostatus were collected together with the repertoire data. Every discovery cohort repertoire had been produced on one sequencing platform. An early release that covered about 640 HLA-typed donors contained approximately 320 gigabases of sequencing data and approximately 85 million unique TCR sequences. Roughly five DR-DQ haplotypes were handled as single units for association and clustering because linkage in the cohort was strong. A later genetic analysis used genome-wide SNP genotypes for about 60% of the 666 donors, treating that subset as a discovery cohort. To predict cytomegalovirus infection status, the study brought together high-throughput TCR immunosequencing, statistical association of individual TCRs with disease status, and machine learning. An earlier analysis of 587 of the donors used high-throughput TCR beta sequencing to judge whether each TCR beta V gene segment behaved as functional or pseudogenic. The study aimed to test whether signatures of past pathogen exposure could be identified by cataloging public T cell receptors. The number of typed donors differed by locus: roughly 620-640 for A, B, C, DRB1 and DQB1; 500 to 550 for DQA1; over 600 for DPA1; and roughly 450 for DPB1. The study profiled the T cell repertoires of approximately 700 subjects by immunosequencing and related them to cytomegalovirus serostatus. Along with the roughly 700-subject first cohort, a separate validation cohort of over 90 different subjects was used. Of the approximately 400 genotyped donors, over 70% fell in the genetic ancestry cluster associated with self-reported Caucasian donors.

Comment on this clone: Its antigen target is currently unknown. It has no much larger one-base neighbor in the sample; base qualities were not kept.

What the authors observed across the whole study: Because HLA typing was unavailable for some donors at each locus, only the typed subset was used in association tests. It was suggested by the authors that the approach could potentially be generalized to other disease states and immunological phenotypes. In a later analysis, HLA-associated TCR beta chains showed more clonal expansion and lower generation probabilities than non-associated chains that were equally common. A total of fewer than 200 TCR beta chains were listed by the study as associated with cytomegalovirus. Strong co-occurrence of HLA alleles, especially DR and DQ, made assigning TCR associations to individual alleles difficult. In a later analysis, several top co-occurrence clusters were reported to appear linked to parvovirus B19, influenza, CMV and Epstein-Barr virus. An earlier analysis of approximately 500 of the donors showed that most TCR beta V segments appeared in productive rearrangements either about 87% or about 30% of the time, which broadly matched IMGT annotations. According to a later analysis, TCR association rates differed among HLA loci, with DRB1 alleles showing the most associated TCRs and HLA-C alleles showing the fewest. In this cohort, only TCR beta chains were sequenced, and detectable features were limited by the absence of alpha or paired-chain data. A later analysis found that most CMV-associated TCR beta chains appeared HLA-restricted, with HLA associations seemingly driven largely by CMV exposure. In a later analysis, some 18,000 TCR beta sequences were associated with specific HLA alleles at a false discovery rate of 0.05. Three of the identified cytomegalovirus-associated TCR beta chains were confirmed in vitro to be specific for cytomegalovirus antigens. Across donors, most TCR sequences were observed very rarely, whereas some public TCRs were present in many individuals. A cluster of highly shared sequence variants was judged likely to represent a technical artifact of the sequencing pipeline. A further reported finding was that TCR beta sequences accurately predicted the HLA-A and HLA-B alleles for most subjects in the first cohort. A later genetic analysis reported fewer N-insertions in productive TCRs among donors in an Asian-associated ancestry cluster than the approximately 700-donor mean. The presence/absence analyses assumed that sequencing depth was roughly uniform across donors, and that assumption may not be true. In both the original and validation cohorts, the classifier was reported to diagnose cytomegalovirus status with high specificity and sensitivity. The only immune exposure information available for the cohort was CMV serostatus. The 87-base-pair reads could not distinguish some IMGT-functional V segments, including TRBV6-2 and TRBV6-3, so those segments were excluded. An association between a missense DCLRE1C variant and V-gene and J-gene trimming of TCR beta chains was found in a later genetic analysis and replicated in an independent cohort. Because counts were too low, about 18 rarely observed V segments, including chromosome 9 orphons, were left out of the earlier analysis of about 500 of the donors. Linkage disequilibrium might explain the correlated functional status among segregating V segments, but an unknown experimental factor could not be ruled out.

V has 1 base trimmed and J has 3 bases trimmed; junction bases matching no gene number 3. The cysteine opens and the phenylalanine closes a CDR3 of 15 amino acids. The kept DNA is CDR3 alone, 45 bases in frame from the first base. The germline V gene provides CDR1 SGHTA and CDR2 FQGNSA. In total, approximately 690 healthy bone marrow donors made up the cohort. At the time of sampling, every cohort member was nominally healthy, though immune exposures that went unrecorded were likely present. The donor was CMV seropositive and belonged to the group of 270 or so seropositive cohort members. A peripheral blood sample was collected from each donor, and TCR beta sequencing was performed on peripheral blood mononuclear cells. The Qiagen DNeasy Blood Extraction Kit was used to extract genomic DNA from the blood cell samples. The method was the immunoSEQ multiplex PCR assay. For the multiplex PCR, a mixture combining 60 forward primers for TCR Vbeta segments and 13 reverse primers for TCR Jbeta segments was used. A multiplex PCR assay on genomic DNA amplified the CDR3 region of rearranged TCR beta genes. Amplified TCR beta libraries were sequenced as 87-base-pair reads on the Illumina HiSeq System. Concerning the study's data processing: In a later analysis, 77 million or so unique TCR beta chains were counted across the approximately 640 repertoires, and roughly 10 million of these chains were shared by at least two donors. To remove PCR and sequencing errors, raw reads were error-corrected and collapsed into unique sequences using a nearest-neighbor algorithm that merged closely related sequences. To assign V, D and J gene segments, CDR3 sequences were aligned to IMGT reference sequences. For a sequence to be retained, a match of at least six nucleotides to both a V gene segment and a J gene segment was required. Rearrangements were classified as productive when the CDR3 lacked stop codons and remained in frame with V and J, and all other rearrangements were classified as non-productive. Following IMGT convention, CDR3 was defined as the stretch from the second conserved V-encoded cysteine to the conserved J-encoded phenylalanine. Sequences without an unambiguous match to a single V gene segment were excluded from the earlier analysis of over 500 of the donors. An earlier analysis of a few hundred of the donors classified V segments as functional when productive rearrangements were above 56.7% and as segregating when the standard deviation between donors was above 5%. A statistical classification framework was built for diagnosing cytomegalovirus status from the catalog of TCR beta chain sequences. A later analysis assigned V and J genes by comparing TCR nucleotide sequences with IMGT/GENE-DB human TR gene sequences. A later analysis assigned CDR3 sequences and most-parsimonious VDJ recombination scenarios with the TCRdist pipeline. In a later analysis, each TCR beta chain was defined by its CDR3 amino acid sequence together with its V-gene family, and reads without a unique V-gene family were excluded. To address suspected cross-contamination and a sequencing artifact, a later analysis removed roughly 580 highly shared, low-generation-probability nucleotide sequences. In a later analysis, a clonal expansion index was calculated for each public chain from normalized within-repertoire ranks of inferred template counts. Generation probabilities in a later analysis came from a VDJ recombination model fitted to out-of-frame rearrangements, and those results were checked against IGoR. A later analysis scored TCR-TCR, TCR-HLA and TCR-CMV co-occurrence with hypergeometric tests, applying a repertoire-size bias correction to TCR pairs. In a later analysis, false discovery rates were estimated by permuting HLA or CMV assignments 20 times. In a later analysis, co-occurring TCRs were grouped with DBSCAN, and TCRdist sequence similarity was added when clustering was performed within HLA-allele-positive subsets. Repertoires with fewer than 30,000 or more than 120,000 public chains, plus five repertoires with anomalous nucleotide sharing, were excluded from co-occurrence clustering. Imported from immuneACCESS, the table was reduced by TCRdb to in-frame sequences with V and J called. These copies leave out some clones; in studies compared against another copy, an unresolved V gene accounts for under half, and the cause of the remainder is not known. V and J calls and clone size are copied from that table; D and trimming were computed from the DNA. The sample contains roughly 120,000 clones, about two thirds of them found a single time. The top ten clonotypes cover roughly 8.7% of the sample.

The V and J segments used are TRBV7-2 and TRBJ2-1, and 7 junctional nucleotides match TRBD2. The source of this sequence is a man aged 25 to 40 in good health and CMV-seropositive. What was sequenced was PBMCs. The sequenced DNA: TGTGCCAGCAGCTTAGGCTCTAGCGGCTACAATGAGCAGTTCTTC. This translates into CASSLGSSGYNEQFF.